This is a list of T cell receptor beta chains from one sample in a study of T cells after yellow fever vaccination. TCRdb re-called the 5' RACE reads through MiXCR, storing one row per CDR3 protein. Of more than 450,000 distinct CDR3 sequences listed, less than 25% are singletons. The sample was PBMCs, taken approximately 22 days after the first yellow fever vaccination. The receptors derive from a man in his late teens or twenties who received the YFV17D yellow fever vaccine. Both conserved end residues are part of each CDR3. The D gene is left open where the match is weak. Where a row states a size, it is once, few, many or the class of an expanded clone; other rows omit it.

D: TRBD1
J: TRBJ2-7
V: TRBV6-5
length: 14
size: many
CDR3: CASSYWDSGYEQYF
DNA: TGTGCCAGCAGTTACTGGGACAGTGGGTACGAGCAGTACTTC

D: TRBD1
J: TRBJ2-5
V: TRBV7-2
length: 16
size: few
CDR3: CASSLQDRGLQETQYF
DNA: TGTGCCAGCAGCTTACAGGACAGGGGACTACAAGAGACCCAGTACTTC

D: -
J: TRBJ2-3
V: TRBV20-1
length: 16
size: -
CDR3: CSARGMVSGLTDTQYF
DNA: TGCAGTGCTAGGGGGATGGTTAGCGGACTCACAGATACGCAGTATTTT

D: -
J: TRBJ2-1
V: TRBV5-1
length: 14
size: -
CDR3: CASSPPGRGHEQFF
DNA: TGCGCCAGCAGCCCCCCGGGCAGGGGACATGAGCAGTTCTTC

D: TRBD2
J: TRBJ2-3
V: TRBV7-2
length: 15
size: few
CDR3: CASSLYAGGTDTQYF
DNA: TGTGCCAGCAGCTTATACGCGGGGGGGACAGATACGCAGTATTTT

D: TRBD2
J: TRBJ2-5
V: TRBV19
length: 14
size: -
CDR3: CASSATGLEGTQYF
DNA: TGTGCCAGTAGTGCGACGGGACTAGAGGGGACCCAGTACTTC

D: -
J: TRBJ2-2
V: TRBV3-1
length: 15
size: -
CDR3: CASSQGGADTGELFF
DNA: TGTGCCAGCAGCCAAGGCGGGGCGGACACCGGGGAGCTGTTTTTT

D: -
J: TRBJ2-1
V: TRBV19
length: 14
size: -
CDR3: CASSKTSSYNEQFF
DNA: TGTGCCAGTAGTAAGACTAGCTCCTACAATGAGCAGTTCTTC

D: -
J: TRBJ2-7
V: TRBV5-1
length: 14
size: few
CDR3: CASSFGQGASEQYF
DNA: TGCGCCAGCAGCTTCGGTCAGGGCGCCTCCGAGCAGTACTTC

D: -
J: TRBJ2-7
V: TRBV6-2/TRBV6-3
length: 14
size: -
CDR3: CASRRLGTAYEQYF
DNA: TGTGCCAGCCGACGACTAGGTACGGCCTACGAGCAGTACTTC

D: TRBD1
J: TRBJ1-4
V: TRBV7-9
length: 15
size: -
CDR3: CASSKDRSRSEKLFF
DNA: TGTGCCAGCAGCAAGGACAGGTCGAGGTCCGAAAAACTGTTTTTT

D: TRBD1
J: TRBJ2-3
V: TRBV7-9
length: 16
size: -
CDR3: CASSLPRQGFGDTQYF
DNA: TGTGCCAGCAGCTTACCACGACAGGGGTTTGGAGATACGCAGTATTTT

D: TRBD2
J: TRBJ2-3
V: TRBV10-3
length: 14
size: few
CDR3: CASNGGMSTDTQYF
DNA: TGTGCCTCCAACGGGGGGATGAGCACAGATACGCAGTATTTT

D: -
J: TRBJ2-3
V: TRBV15
length: 16
size: -
CDR3: CATSALYLGLKDTQYF
DNA: TGTGCCACCAGCGCTCTTTATCTAGGCCTTAAGGATACGCAGTATTTT

D: -
J: TRBJ2-3
V: TRBV3-1
length: 14
size: -
CDR3: CASSWGKGTDTQYF
DNA: TGTGCCAGCAGCTGGGGGAAGGGGACAGATACGCAGTATTTT

D: TRBD1
J: TRBJ2-2
V: TRBV29-1
length: 14
size: -
CDR3: CSIRQGADTGELFF
DNA: TGCAGCATCCGACAGGGGGCGGACACCGGGGAGCTGTTTTTT

D: -
J: TRBJ1-5
V: TRBV28
length: 12
size: few
CDR3: CASSLLRQPQHF
DNA: TGTGCCAGCAGCCTACTAAGGCAGCCCCAGCATTTT

D: -
J: TRBJ2-1
V: TRBV7-7
length: 13
size: few
CDR3: CASSLSRDTEQFF
DNA: TGTGCTAGCAGCTTAAGTCGGGACACTGAGCAGTTCTTC

D: -
J: TRBJ2-5
V: TRBV25-1
length: 15
size: few
CDR3: CASSEYSEPGETQYF
DNA: TGTGCCAGCAGTGAATATAGTGAGCCCGGAGAGACCCAGTACTTC

D: TRBD1
J: TRBJ2-7
V: TRBV14
length: 14
size: -
CDR3: CASSVRDRGYEQYF
DNA: TGTGCCAGCAGCGTCAGGGACAGGGGTTACGAGCAGTACTTC

D: -
J: TRBJ1-1
V: TRBV5-1
length: 15
size: many
CDR3: CASSLIPGLNTEAFF
DNA: TGCGCCAGCAGCTTGATTCCGGGATTGAACACTGAAGCTTTCTTT

D: TRBD2
J: TRBJ2-1
V: TRBV7-3
length: 18
size: -
CDR3: CASSPRTSGGRSYNEQFF
DNA: TGTGCCAGCAGCCCGCGGACTAGCGGGGGCCGCTCCTACAATGAGCAGTTCTTC

D: -
J: TRBJ2-2
V: TRBV20-1
length: 11
size: -
CDR3: CSAPFRGELFF
DNA: TGCAGTGCTCCTTTCCGGGGGGAGCTGTTTTTT

D: -
J: TRBJ1-4
V: TRBV6-5
length: 12
size: few
CDR3: CASSYSAEKLFF
DNA: TGTGCCAGCAGTTACTCGGCTGAAAAACTGTTTTTT

D: -
J: TRBJ2-1
V: TRBV3-1
length: 13
size: -
CDR3: CASSRLYDGEQFF
DNA: TGTGCCAGCAGCCGCCTATACGACGGTGAGCAGTTCTTC

D: -
J: TRBJ2-1
V: TRBV5-1
length: 13
size: few
CDR3: CASSIDSGDEQFF
DNA: TGCGCCAGCAGCATTGACAGCGGCGATGAGCAGTTCTTC

D: TRBD1
J: TRBJ2-7
V: TRBV27
length: 13
size: -
CDR3: CASSWTGTNEQYF
DNA: TGTGCCAGCAGTTGGACAGGGACGAACGAGCAGTACTTC

D: TRBD1
J: TRBJ2-7
V: TRBV10-3
length: 17
size: few
CDR3: CAISDRGRVVAPYEQYF
DNA: TGTGCCATCAGTGACAGGGGGCGCGTCGTTGCCCCCTACGAGCAGTACTTC

D: -
J: TRBJ2-7
V: TRBV5-6
length: 15
size: many
CDR3: CASTGSMRATYEQYF
DNA: TGTGCCAGCACCGGCTCTATGAGGGCCACCTACGAGCAGTACTTC

D: -
J: TRBJ2-2
V: TRBV5-1
length: 14
size: -
CDR3: CASTSWVNTGELFF
DNA: TGCGCCAGCACCTCTTGGGTGAACACCGGGGAGCTGTTTTTT

D: -
J: TRBJ2-2
V: TRBV11-2
length: 14
size: few
CDR3: CASSSEGLTGELFF
DNA: TGTGCCAGCAGTTCAGAGGGCCTGACCGGGGAGCTGTTTTTT

D: -
J: TRBJ2-2
V: TRBV5-5
length: 15
size: once
CDR3: CASSLRPANTGELFF
DNA: TGTGCCAGCAGCTTACGACCCGCGAACACCGGGGAGCTGTTTTTT

D: -
J: TRBJ2-2
V: TRBV4-2
length: 15
size: few
CDR3: CASGGPRDNTGELFF
DNA: TGTGCCAGCGGTGGGCCCAGGGACAACACCGGGGAGCTGTTTTTT

D: -
J: TRBJ2-1
V: TRBV29-1
length: 14
size: -
CDR3: CSAEAQGRVNEQFF
DNA: TGCAGCGCTGAAGCCCAGGGTAGAGTCAATGAGCAGTTCTTC

D: -
J: TRBJ1-2
V: TRBV5-1
length: 17
size: few
CDR3: CASSLYGAGAVLSGYTF
DNA: TGCGCCAGCAGCTTGTATGGCGCAGGGGCGGTGTTATCGGGCTACACCTTC

D: -
J: TRBJ2-3
V: TRBV3-1
length: 15
size: -
CDR3: CASSPAGTRTDTQYF
DNA: TGTGCCAGCAGCCCGGCAGGGACCCGCACAGATACGCAGTATTTT

D: TRBD2
J: TRBJ2-7
V: TRBV6-5
length: 15
size: -
CDR3: CASSYGLAGHYEQYF
DNA: TGTGCCAGCAGTTACGGACTAGCGGGCCACTACGAGCAGTACTTC

D: -
J: TRBJ2-1
V: TRBV10-3
length: 14
size: -
CDR3: CAAQGTGRHNEQFF
DNA: TGTGCCGCCCAGGGAACCGGGAGACACAATGAGCAGTTCTTC

D: TRBD2
J: TRBJ2-5
V: TRBV7-2
length: 15
size: -
CDR3: CASSARAGGLKTQYF
DNA: TGTGCCAGCAGCGCGCGAGCGGGGGGGCTGAAGACCCAGTACTTC

D: TRBD1
J: TRBJ1-1
V: TRBV5-1
length: 17
size: -
CDR3: CASSLNPGTAFKTEAFF
DNA: TGCGCCAGCAGTTTGAATCCCGGGACAGCCTTTAAGACTGAAGCTTTCTTT

D: TRBD1
J: TRBJ1-5
V: TRBV13
length: 15
size: -
CDR3: CASSSGTGESQPQHF
DNA: TGTGCCAGCAGCTCCGGGACAGGGGAAAGTCAGCCCCAGCATTTT

D: -
J: TRBJ2-3
V: TRBV3-1
length: 13
size: -
CDR3: CASSQTQGNTQYF
DNA: TGTGCCAGCAGCCAGACGCAGGGTAATACGCAGTATTTT

D: TRBD1
J: TRBJ1-4
V: TRBV2
length: 15
size: -
CDR3: CASSTGAGLNEKLFF
DNA: TGTGCCAGCAGCACAGGGGCGGGCCTTAATGAAAAACTGTTTTTT

D: TRBD1
J: TRBJ2-7
V: TRBV4-1
length: 15
size: -
CDR3: CASSQETGGWGEQYF
DNA: TGCGCCAGCAGCCAAGAGACAGGGGGATGGGGCGAGCAGTACTTC

D: -
J: TRBJ2-6
V: TRBV6-4
length: 19
size: few
CDR3: CASSPSGQFLPSGANVLTF
DNA: TGTGCCAGCAGTCCTTCTGGACAGTTTTTACCCTCTGGGGCCAACGTCCTGACTTTC

D: -
J: TRBJ2-5
V: TRBV20-1
length: 14
size: few
CDR3: CSAWGGGQKETQYF
DNA: TGCAGTGCGTGGGGGGGTGGACAGAAAGAGACCCAGTACTTC

D: TRBD2
J: TRBJ2-1
V: TRBV12-3/TRBV12-4
length: 14
size: few
CDR3: CASRSGELVDEQFF
DNA: TGTGCCAGCAGGAGCGGGGAGCTAGTCGATGAGCAGTTCTTC

D: -
J: TRBJ2-4
V: TRBV27
length: 15
size: few
CDR3: CASSLSRTAKNIQYF
DNA: TGTGCCAGCAGTTTATCTCGGACAGCTAAAAACATTCAGTACTTC